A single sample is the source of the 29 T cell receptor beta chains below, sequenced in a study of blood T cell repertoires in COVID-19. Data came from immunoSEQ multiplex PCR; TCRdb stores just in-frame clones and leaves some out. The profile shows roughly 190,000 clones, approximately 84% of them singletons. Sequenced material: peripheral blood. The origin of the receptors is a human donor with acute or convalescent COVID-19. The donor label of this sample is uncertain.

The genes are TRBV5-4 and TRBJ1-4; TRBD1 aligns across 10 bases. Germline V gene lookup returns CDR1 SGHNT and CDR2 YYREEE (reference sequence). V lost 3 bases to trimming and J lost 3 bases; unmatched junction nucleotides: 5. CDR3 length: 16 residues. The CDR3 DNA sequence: TGTGCCAGCAGCTCAGGACAGGGGGAGGCTAATGAAAAACTGTTTTTT. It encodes CASSSGQGEANEKLFF.

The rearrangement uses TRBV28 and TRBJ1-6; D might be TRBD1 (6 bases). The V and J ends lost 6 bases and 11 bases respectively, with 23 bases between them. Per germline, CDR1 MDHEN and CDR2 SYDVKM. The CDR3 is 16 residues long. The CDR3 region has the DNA TGTGCCAGCAGCCCATTCAGGGGCCAGCCTCTCCCACCCCTCCACTTT. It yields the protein CASSPFRGQPLPPLHF.

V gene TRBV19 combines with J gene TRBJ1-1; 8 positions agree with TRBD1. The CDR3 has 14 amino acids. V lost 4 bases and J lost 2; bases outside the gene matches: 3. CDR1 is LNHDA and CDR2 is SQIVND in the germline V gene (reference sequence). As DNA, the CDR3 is TGTGCCAGTAGTAGAGACAGGGGAAACACTGAAGCTTTCTTT. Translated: CASSRDRGNTEAFF.

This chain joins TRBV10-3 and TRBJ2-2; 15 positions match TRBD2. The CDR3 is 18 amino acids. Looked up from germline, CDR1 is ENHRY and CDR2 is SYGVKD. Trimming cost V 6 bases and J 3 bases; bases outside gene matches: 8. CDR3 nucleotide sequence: TGTGCCATCAGCCGGGGACTAGCGGGGGGACTGGACACCGGGGAGCTGTTTTTT. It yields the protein CAISRGLAGGLDTGELFF.

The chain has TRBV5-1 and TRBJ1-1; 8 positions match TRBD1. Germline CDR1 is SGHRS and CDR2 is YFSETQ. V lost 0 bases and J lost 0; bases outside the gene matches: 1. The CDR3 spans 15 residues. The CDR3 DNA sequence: TGCGCCAGCAGCTTGGAGGACAGGGTGAACACTGAAGCTTTCTTT. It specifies CASSLEDRVNTEAFF.

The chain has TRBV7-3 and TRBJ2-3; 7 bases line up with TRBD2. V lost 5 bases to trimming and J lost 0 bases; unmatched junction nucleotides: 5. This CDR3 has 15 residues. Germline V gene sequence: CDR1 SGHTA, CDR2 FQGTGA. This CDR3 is CASSPGGLSTDTQYF. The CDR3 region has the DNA TGTGCCAGCAGCCCGGGGGGACTGAGCACAGATACGCAGTATTTT. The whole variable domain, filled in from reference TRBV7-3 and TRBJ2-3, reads GAGVSQTPSNKVTEKGKYVELRCDPISGHTALYWYRQSLGQGPEFLIYFQGTGAADDSGLPNDRFFAVRPEGSVSTLKIQRTERGDSAVYLCASSPGGLSTDTQYFGPGTRLTVL.

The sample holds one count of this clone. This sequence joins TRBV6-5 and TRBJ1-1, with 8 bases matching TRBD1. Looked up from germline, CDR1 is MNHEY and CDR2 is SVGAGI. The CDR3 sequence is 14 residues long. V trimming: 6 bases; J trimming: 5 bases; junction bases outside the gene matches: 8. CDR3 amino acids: CASRSYRGTTEAFF. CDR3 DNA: TGTGCCAGCAGGTCTTACAGGGGGACTACTGAAGCTTTCTTT.

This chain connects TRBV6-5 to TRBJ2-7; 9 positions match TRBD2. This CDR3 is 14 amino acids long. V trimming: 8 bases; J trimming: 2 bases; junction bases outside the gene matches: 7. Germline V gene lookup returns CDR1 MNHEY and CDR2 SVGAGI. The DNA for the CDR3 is TGTGCCAGCTTAAGCGGGGGGCGTACCTACGAGCAGTACTTC. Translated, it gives CASLSGGRTYEQYF.

The CDR3 sequence is CASRITDRGTEAFF. In DNA, the CDR3 is TGTGCCAGCAGGATAACTGACAGGGGCACTGAAGCTTTCTTT. The chain couples TRBV6-4 to TRBJ1-1; 8 bases are shared with TRBD1. The V gene's germline CDR1 is MRHNA and CDR2 SNTAGT. Unmatched junction bases numbered 7, after V lost 6 bases and J lost 4 bases. The CDR3 is made up of 14 amino acids.

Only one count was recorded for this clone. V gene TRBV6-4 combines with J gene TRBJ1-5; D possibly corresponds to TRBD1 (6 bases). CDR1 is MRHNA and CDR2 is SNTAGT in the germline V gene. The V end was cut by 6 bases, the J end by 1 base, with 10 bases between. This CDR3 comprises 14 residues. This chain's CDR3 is CASRPDRSNQPQHF. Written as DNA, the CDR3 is TGTGCCAGCAGACCCGACAGGAGCAATCAGCCCCAGCATTTT.

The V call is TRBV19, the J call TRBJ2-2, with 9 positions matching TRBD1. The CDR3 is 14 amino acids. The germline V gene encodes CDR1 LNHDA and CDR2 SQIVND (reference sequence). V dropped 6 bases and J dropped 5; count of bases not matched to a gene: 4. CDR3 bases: TGTGCCAGTAGGTTACAGGGGGCGACCGGGGAGCTGTTTTTT. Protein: CASRLQGATGELFF.

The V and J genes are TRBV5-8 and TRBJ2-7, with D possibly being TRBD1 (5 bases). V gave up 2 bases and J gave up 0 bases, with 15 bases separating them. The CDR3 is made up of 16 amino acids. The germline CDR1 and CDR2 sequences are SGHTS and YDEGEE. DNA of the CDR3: TGTGCCAGCAGCTTACACCGACAGATTTACTCCTACGAGCAGTACTTC. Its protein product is CASSLHRQIYSYEQYF.

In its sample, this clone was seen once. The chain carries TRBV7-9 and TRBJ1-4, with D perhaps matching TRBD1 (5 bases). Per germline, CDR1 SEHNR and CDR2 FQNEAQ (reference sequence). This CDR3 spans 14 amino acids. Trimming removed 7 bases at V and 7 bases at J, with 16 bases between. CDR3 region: CASNLQGWGEKLFF. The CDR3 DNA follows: TGTGCCAGCAACCTTCAGGGCTGGGGTGAAAAACTGTTTTTT. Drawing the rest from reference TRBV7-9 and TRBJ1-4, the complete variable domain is DTGVSQNPRHKITKRGQNVTFRCDPISEHNRLYWYRQTLGQGPEFLTYFQNEAQLEKSRLLSDRFSAERPKGSFSTLEIQRTEQGDSAMYLCASNLQGWGEKLFFGSGTQLSVL.

DNA of the CDR3: TGTGCCAGCAGTGCGACCGGACTAACCGAGCAGTACTTC. Its protein product is CASSATGLTEQYF. This chain connects TRBV2 to TRBJ2-7; perhaps TRBD2 as D (6 bases). The CDR3 is made up of 13 amino acids. The V and J ends lost 4 bases and 6 bases respectively, with 13 bases between them. Germline V gene lookup returns CDR1 SNHLY and CDR2 FYNNEI.

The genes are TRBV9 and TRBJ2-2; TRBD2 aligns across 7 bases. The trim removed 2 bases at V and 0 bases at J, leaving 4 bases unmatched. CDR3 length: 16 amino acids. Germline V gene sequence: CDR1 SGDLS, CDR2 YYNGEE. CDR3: CASSVPSGANTGELFF. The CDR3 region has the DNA TGTGCCAGCAGCGTCCCTAGCGGAGCGAACACCGGGGAGCTGTTTTTT.

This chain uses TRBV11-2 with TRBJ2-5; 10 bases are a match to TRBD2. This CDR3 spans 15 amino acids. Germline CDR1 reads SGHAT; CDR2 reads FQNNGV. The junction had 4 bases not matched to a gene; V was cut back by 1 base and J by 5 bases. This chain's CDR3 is CASSLGSSGSETQYF. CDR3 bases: TGTGCCAGCAGCTTAGGATCTAGCGGGAGTGAGACCCAGTACTTC. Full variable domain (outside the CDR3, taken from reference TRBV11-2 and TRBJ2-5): EAGVAQSPRYKIIEKRQSVAFWCNPISGHATLYWYQQILGQGPKLLIQFQNNGVVDDSQLPKDRFSAERLKGVDSTLKIQPAKLEDSAVYLCASSLGSSGSETQYFGPGTRLLVL.

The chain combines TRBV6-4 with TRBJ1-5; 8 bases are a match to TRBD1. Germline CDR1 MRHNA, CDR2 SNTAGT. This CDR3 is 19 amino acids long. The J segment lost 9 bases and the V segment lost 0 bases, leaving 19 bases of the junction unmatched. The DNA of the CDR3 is TGTGCCAGCAGTGACTCGAGGGTTCGCAGGGGGCATTTATCGGGGCCCCAGCATTTT. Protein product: CASSDSRVRRGHLSGPQHF.

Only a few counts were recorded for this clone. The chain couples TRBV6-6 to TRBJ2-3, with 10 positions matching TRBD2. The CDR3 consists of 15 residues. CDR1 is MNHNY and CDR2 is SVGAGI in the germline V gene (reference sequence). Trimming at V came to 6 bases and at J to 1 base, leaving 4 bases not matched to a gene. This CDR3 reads CASRGSGRGTDTQYF. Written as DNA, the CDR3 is TGTGCCAGCAGAGGCAGCGGGAGGGGCACAGATACGCAGTATTTT.

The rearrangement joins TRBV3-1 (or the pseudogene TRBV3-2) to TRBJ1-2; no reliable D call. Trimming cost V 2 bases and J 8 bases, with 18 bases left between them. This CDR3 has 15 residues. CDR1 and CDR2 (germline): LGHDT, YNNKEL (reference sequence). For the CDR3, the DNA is TGTGCCAGCAGCCAATTTGGAGGGCGGACGGGAGGCTACACCTTC. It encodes CASSQFGGRTGGYTF.

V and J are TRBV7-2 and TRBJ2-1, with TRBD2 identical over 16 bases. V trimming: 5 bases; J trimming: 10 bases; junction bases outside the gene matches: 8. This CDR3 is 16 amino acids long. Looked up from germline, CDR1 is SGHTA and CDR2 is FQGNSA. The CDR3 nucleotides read TGTGCCAGCAGCCTTAACCCGGGACTAGCGGGAGGGGAGCAGTTCTTC. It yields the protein CASSLNPGLAGGEQFF. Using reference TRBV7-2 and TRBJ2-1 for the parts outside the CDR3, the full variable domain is GAGVSQSPSNKVTEKGKDVELRCDPISGHTALYWYRQSLGQGLEFLIYFQGNSAPDKSGLPSDRFSAERTGGSVSTLTIQRTQQEDSAVYLCASSLNPGLAGGEQFFGPGTRLTVL.

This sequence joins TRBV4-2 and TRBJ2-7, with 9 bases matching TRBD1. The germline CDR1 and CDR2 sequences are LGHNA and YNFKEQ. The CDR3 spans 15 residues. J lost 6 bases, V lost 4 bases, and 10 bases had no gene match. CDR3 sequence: CASSRVQGASVEQYF. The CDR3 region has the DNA TGTGCCAGCAGCCGAGTACAGGGGGCGTCCGTCGAGCAGTACTTC.

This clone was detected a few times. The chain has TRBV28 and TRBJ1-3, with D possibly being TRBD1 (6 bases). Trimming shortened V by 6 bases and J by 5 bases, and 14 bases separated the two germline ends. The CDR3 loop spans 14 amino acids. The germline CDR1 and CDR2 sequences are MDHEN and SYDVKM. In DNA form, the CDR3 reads TGTGCCAGCAGCCCCCAGGACAGAAGAAACACCATATATTTT. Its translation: CASSPQDRRNTIYF.

DNA for the CDR3: TGTGCCAGCAGTGAAGTGTCGGACGCACGGGGCGAGCAGTACTTC. This sequence encodes CASSEVSDARGEQYF. The chain joins TRBV6-1 to TRBJ2-7, with D tentatively TRBD2 (5 bases). Germline CDR1 is MNHNS and CDR2 is SASEGT. The germline V and J ends were trimmed by 1 base and 6 bases, with 16 bases remaining between them. The CDR3 has 15 residues.

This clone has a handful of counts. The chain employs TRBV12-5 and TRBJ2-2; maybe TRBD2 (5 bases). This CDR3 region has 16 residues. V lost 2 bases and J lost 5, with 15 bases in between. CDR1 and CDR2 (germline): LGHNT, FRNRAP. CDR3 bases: TGTGCTAGTGGTTTGCCAACCCCCGGGGTGACCGGGGAGCTGTTTTTT. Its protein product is CASGLPTPGVTGELFF.

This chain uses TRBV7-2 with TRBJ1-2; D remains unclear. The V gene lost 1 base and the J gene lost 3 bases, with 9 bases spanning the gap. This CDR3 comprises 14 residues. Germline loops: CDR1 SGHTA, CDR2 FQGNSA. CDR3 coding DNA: TGTGCCAGCAGCTTAGTGGGAGGAGACTATGGCTACACCTTC. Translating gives CASSLVGGDYGYTF.

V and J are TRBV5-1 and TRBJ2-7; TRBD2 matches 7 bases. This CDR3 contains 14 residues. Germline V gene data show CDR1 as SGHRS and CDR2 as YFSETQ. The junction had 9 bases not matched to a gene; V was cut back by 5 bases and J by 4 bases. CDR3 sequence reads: CASREALAAYEQYF. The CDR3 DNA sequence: TGCGCCAGCAGAGAAGCCCTAGCGGCGTACGAGCAGTACTTC.

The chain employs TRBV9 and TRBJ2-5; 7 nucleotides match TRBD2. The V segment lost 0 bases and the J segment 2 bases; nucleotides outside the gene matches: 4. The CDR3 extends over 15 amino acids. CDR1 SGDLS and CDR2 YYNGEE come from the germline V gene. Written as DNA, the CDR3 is TGTGCCAGCAGCGTAGTTCAGGGAGGGCAAGAGACCCAGTACTTC. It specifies CASSVVQGGQETQYF.

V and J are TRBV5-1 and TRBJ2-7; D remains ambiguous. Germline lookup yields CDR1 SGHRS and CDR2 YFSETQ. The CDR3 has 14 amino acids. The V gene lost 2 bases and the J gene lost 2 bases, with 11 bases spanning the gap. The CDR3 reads CASSFLGSAYEQYF. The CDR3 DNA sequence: TGCGCCAGCAGCTTTCTGGGCTCAGCCTACGAGCAGTACTTC.

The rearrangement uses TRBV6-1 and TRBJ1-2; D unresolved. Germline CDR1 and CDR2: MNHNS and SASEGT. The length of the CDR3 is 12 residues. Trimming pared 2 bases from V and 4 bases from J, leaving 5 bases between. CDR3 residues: CASSETVYGYTF. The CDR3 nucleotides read TGTGCCAGCAGTGAAACGGTCTATGGCTACACCTTC.